This TCR beta chain is drawn from a study of T cells in Graves' hyperthyroidism and ophthalmopathy. Study information: Peripheral blood sampling occurred at initial diagnosis, before any treatment. Broader study findings: Ophthalmopathy cases were set apart from stable hyperthyroidism by a 13 V-J model.

Turning to this clonotype: Its cognate antigen is unknown. One base away lies a much larger clone, so this may be a sequencing read error.

Amplified regions were TCR beta CDR3 sequences from RNA transcripts. HTBI primers drove first-round RT-PCR of the TCR CDR3. A single record per CDR3 protein comes from TCRdb applying MiXCR to the multiplex PCR reads. The sample includes approximately 210,000 distinct CDR3 sequences, 17% of them seen just once. Germline V gives CDR1 KGHDR, CDR2 SFDVKD. V dropped 5 bases and J dropped 7; count of bases not matched to a gene: 10. The CDR3 has 15 residues. This clonotype was sampled from a man aged 45-65 years with Graves' hyperthyroidism. Sequencing was performed on blood. The gene calls are TRBV24-1 and TRBJ2-5, with 9 bases identical to TRBD1. The CDR3 is CATSGPRDREGTQYF. CDR3 in DNA: TGTGCCACCAGTGGACCCCGGGACAGGGAAGGGACCCAGTACTTC.